Listed here are 29 T cell receptor beta chains from one sample, sequenced in a study of cytotoxic CD8 clonotypes in ibrutinib-treated CLL. The assay was immunoSEQ multiplex PCR, and TCRdb's table has in-frame clones only and misses some. The repertoire holds about 120,000 clones, with approximately 58% as singletons. The material was PBMCs, obtained after 24 months of ibrutinib treatment. All receptors derive from a human donor with chronic lymphocytic leukemia.

In its sample, this clone was seen a few times. The chain combines TRBV7-7 with TRBJ2-3; a possible D gene is TRBD2 (6 bases). Germline values: CDR1 SSHAT, CDR2 FNYEAQ (reference sequence). Trimming removed 3 bases at V and 3 bases at J, with 10 bases between. The CDR3 loop spans 14 amino acids. The CDR3 protein is CASSLGGVTDTQYF. The CDR3 DNA reads TGTGCCAGCAGCTTGGGCGGGGTAACAGATACGCAGTATTTT.

This clone was seen just once. V and J are TRBV2 and TRBJ2-7; a weak D match, TRBD2 (7 bases). Germline V gene sequence: CDR1 SNHLY, CDR2 FYNNEI. V was trimmed by 7 bases and J by 7 bases, leaving 20 bases between them. This CDR3 region has 14 residues. The CDR3 DNA follows: TGTGCCAGCACCCTAAGGGGGGGCGCGGAAGAGCAGTACTTC. Protein: CASTLRGGAEEQYF.

The genes are TRBV28 and TRBJ1-3; no clear D. V shed 6 bases and J shed 3 bases, with 12 bases lying between them. Looked up from germline, CDR1 is MDHEN and CDR2 is SYDVKM. The length of the CDR3 is 14 residues. CDR3 sequence: CASRSRGSGNTIYF. The CDR3 nucleotides read TGTGCCAGCAGATCACGGGGAAGTGGAAACACCATATATTTT.

This chain connects TRBV25-1 to TRBJ2-1; 11 positions agree with TRBD1. The CDR3 has 14 residues. Germline lookup yields CDR1 MGHDK and CDR2 SYGVNS. The V and J ends lost 2 bases and 11 bases, in that order; junction bases with no gene match: 5. This chain's CDR3 is CASSEEGDRGKQFF. The CDR3 DNA follows: TGTGCCAGCAGTGAAGAGGGGGACAGGGGGAAGCAGTTCTTC.

V gene TRBV5-4 combines with J gene TRBJ2-7; D is ambiguous. The CDR3 spans 11 residues. The V and J ends lost 0 bases and 4 bases respectively, with 2 bases between them. The germline gives CDR1 SGHNT, CDR2 YYREEE (reference sequence). In nucleotides, the CDR3 is TGTGCCAGCAGCTTGGGTTACGAGCAGTACTTC. It specifies CASSLGYEQYF.

Ten or more counts support this clone. This chain connects TRBV11-1 to TRBJ1-1; the match to TRBD1 covers 8 bases. Germline V lookup: CDR1 SGHAT, CDR2 FQDESV (reference sequence). The V and J ends lost 6 bases and 1 base, in that order; junction bases with no gene match: 4. The CDR3 has 14 residues. The CDR3 region has the DNA TGTGCCAGCAGTGGACAGGGAGGGAACACTGAAGCTTTCTTT. This sequence encodes CASSGQGGNTEAFF.

There are a few counts of this clone. V usage is TRBV9 and J usage is TRBJ2-2; D is undetermined. This CDR3 contains 16 residues. The germline gives CDR1 SGDLS, CDR2 YYNGEE. The V gene lost 0 bases and the J gene lost 1 base, with 10 bases spanning the gap. This chain's CDR3 is CASSVAATRNTGELFF. In DNA form, the CDR3 reads TGTGCCAGCAGCGTAGCTGCTACACGGAACACCGGGGAGCTGTTTTTT.

The chain recombines TRBV18 with TRBJ2-3; 7 bases map to TRBD2. The CDR3 loop spans 14 amino acids. Per germline, CDR1 KGHSH and CDR2 LQKENI. The trim removed 5 bases at V and 6 bases at J, leaving 8 bases unmatched. The CDR3, as DNA: TGTGCCAGCTCAATTCGGACTAGTTTGGATACGCAGTATTTT. As protein: CASSIRTSLDTQYF.

The rearrangement joins TRBV19 to TRBJ1-1, with 7 bases lining up with TRBD1. The length of the CDR3 is 17 residues. CDR1 and CDR2 from the germline V gene are LNHDA and SQIVND (reference sequence). V shed 1 base, J shed 0 bases, and the junction held 8 bases outside the gene matches. The CDR3 is CASSIGTGRQLNTEAFF. In DNA form, the CDR3 reads TGTGCCAGTAGTATAGGGACAGGACGGCAATTGAACACTGAAGCTTTCTTT.

The V gene is TRBV19, the J gene TRBJ2-7, with 11 bases matching TRBD2. This CDR3 comprises 15 residues. Germline CDR1 LNHDA, CDR2 SQIVND (reference sequence). V was pared by 4 bases and J by 4 bases, with 6 bases of the junction left unmatched. The CDR3 loop reads CASSNSGGASYEQYF. In DNA, the CDR3 is TGTGCCAGTAGTAATAGCGGGGGGGCCTCTTACGAGCAGTACTTC.

This clone was detected a few times. The chain links TRBV29-1 to TRBJ2-5, with D possibly being TRBD1 (5 bases). Trimming removed 4 bases from V and 2 bases from J, with 11 bases in between. In germline, CDR1 is SQVTM, CDR2 ANQGSEA. The length of the CDR3 is 13 residues. The CDR3 bases are TGCAGCGTTGTTTCGACAGCTCAAGAGACCCAGTACTTC. Translating it yields CSVVSTAQETQYF.

The V and J genes are TRBV7-2 and TRBJ2-7, with 8 positions matching TRBD1. The germline V gene encodes CDR1 SGHTA and CDR2 FQGNSA. The CDR3 has 14 residues. Trimming took 5 bases from V and 0 from J; bases not matched to a gene: 3. DNA for the CDR3: TGTGCCAGCAGCAGGGACAGGTCCTCCTACGAGCAGTACTTC. Protein product: CASSRDRSSYEQYF.

This clone occurred a few times. The rearrangement uses TRBV5-4 and TRBJ2-1, with a possible D match to TRBD2 (6 bases). The CDR3 is made up of 15 amino acids. Trimming took 5 bases from V and 5 from J, leaving 17 bases between them. In germline, CDR1 is SGHNT, CDR2 YYREEE (reference sequence). This CDR3 is CASSVSKGGHNEQFF. The CDR3 DNA reads as TGTGCCAGCAGTGTGTCTAAGGGAGGCCACAATGAGCAGTTCTTC.

This clone was detected only a few times. V gene TRBV5-4 combines with J gene TRBJ1-2; the match to TRBD1 covers 7 bases. The germline V gene has CDR1 SGHNT and CDR2 YYREEE (reference sequence). Trimming cost V 5 bases and J 2 bases; bases outside gene matches: 3. This CDR3 is built from 13 residues. This chain's CDR3 is CASSSTGNYGYTF. DNA for the CDR3: TGTGCCAGCAGTTCGACAGGGAACTATGGCTACACCTTC.

This clone has more than one count but fewer than ten. V is TRBV18 and J is TRBJ2-7; D might be TRBD1 (5 bases). Trimming cost V 0 bases and J 3 bases, with 15 bases left between them. This CDR3 contains 16 residues. The V gene's germline CDR1 is KGHSH and CDR2 LQKENI. This chain's CDR3 is CASSPPGGQGNYEQYF. DNA for the CDR3: TGTGCCAGCTCACCACCGGGCGGTCAGGGAAACTACGAGCAGTACTTC.

This sequence joins TRBV6-5 and TRBJ2-7; D is possibly TRBD2 (5 bases). Germline loops: CDR1 MNHEY, CDR2 SVGAGI. With 0 bases removed from V and 1 base from J, the gap between germline ends came to 10 bases. The CDR3 is made up of 15 amino acids. This CDR3 is CASSYSILDSYEQYF. The CDR3, as DNA: TGTGCCAGCAGTTACTCGATACTAGATTCCTACGAGCAGTACTTC.

The genes are TRBV30 and TRBJ1-2; D call uncertain. This CDR3 has 15 residues. The V gene's germline CDR1 is GTSNPN and CDR2 SVGIG (reference sequence). Trimming stripped 3 bases from V and 8 bases from J, with 22 bases between. The CDR3 reads CAWSARSHLPQGYTF. The CDR3 DNA sequence: TGTGCCTGGAGCGCGAGGTCTCACCTCCCCCAAGGCTACACCTTC. Full variable domain (missing parts from reference TRBV30 and TRBJ1-2): SQTIHQWPATLVQPVGSPLSLECTVEGTSNPNLYWYRQAAGRGLQLLFYSVGIGQISSEVPQNLSASRPQDRQFILSSKKLLLSDSGFYLCAWSARSHLPQGYTFGSGTRLTVV.

This clone was recorded a few times. The chain employs TRBV4-1 and TRBJ1-5; 7 nucleotides agree with TRBD1. The trim removed 1 base at V and 7 bases at J, leaving 13 bases unmatched. This CDR3 spans 17 amino acids. Germline V CDR1 and CDR2: MGHRA, YSYEKL. CDR3 DNA sequence: TGCGCCAGCAGCCAAGCTATACTCAGGGGGTCGCGGCAGCCCCAGCATTTT. This encodes CASSQAILRGSRQPQHF.

This chain joins TRBV6-1 and TRBJ1-1; a weak D match, TRBD1 (6 bases). The germline V gene has CDR1 MNHNS and CDR2 SASEGT. The V and J ends lost 6 bases and 1 base respectively, with 15 bases between them. CDR3 size: 15 residues. In nucleotides, the CDR3 is TGTGCCAGCAGACGAGAGCCACAGGGGAACACTGAAGCTTTCTTT. Translation gives CASRREPQGNTEAFF.

This clone was counted once. V usage is TRBV11-3 and J usage is TRBJ2-1; 8 bases are shared with TRBD1. V trimming: 3 bases; J trimming: 9 bases; junction bases outside the gene matches: 13. The CDR3 has 16 residues. Germline values: CDR1 SGHNT, CDR2 YENEEA. CDR3 nucleotide sequence: TGTGCCAGCAGCTTTGGTACCGGGACAGGTTTCGGTGAGCAGTTCTTC. Protein sequence: CASSFGTGTGFGEQFF. The entire variable domain, with the rest obtained from reference TRBV11-3 and TRBJ2-1, is as follows: EAGVVQSPRYKIIEKKQPVAFWCNPISGHNTLYWYLQNLGQGPELLIRYENEEAVDDSQLPKDRFSAERLKGVDSTLKIQPAELGDSAVYLCASSFGTGTGFGEQFFGPGTRLTVL.

This clone was found a few times. This rearrangement joins TRBV6-9 to TRBJ2-2, with TRBD1 matching 7 bases. V trimming: 4 bases; J trimming: 4 bases; junction bases outside the gene matches: 21. The CDR3 length is 20 residues. Germline V gene lookup returns CDR1 MNHGY and CDR2 SVAAGI. This chain's CDR3 is CASSSILLLTGLRATGELFF. The CDR3 DNA follows: TGTGCCAGCAGTTCAATTCTCTTATTGACAGGGCTACGAGCCACCGGGGAGCTGTTTTTT.

The chain joins TRBV4-1 to TRBJ2-7, with D unclear. Trimming took 4 bases from V and 3 from J, leaving 13 bases between them. The CDR3 is 14 amino acids. Germline CDR1 and CDR2: MGHRA and YSYEKL. CDR3 sequence reads: CASSRSPSGYEQYF. The CDR3 nucleotides are TGCGCCAGCAGCCGCAGCCCCTCAGGCTACGAGCAGTACTTC.

This chain uses TRBV18 with TRBJ2-2, with TRBD1 matching 7 bases. Trimming removed 1 base from V and 0 bases from J; junction bases left unmatched: 2. Germline values: CDR1 KGHSH, CDR2 LQKENI. The CDR3 extends over 16 amino acids. CDR3 loop: CASSPQGAANTGELFF. The CDR3 DNA reads as TGTGCCAGCTCACCACAGGGGGCGGCGAACACCGGGGAGCTGTTTTTT.

The genes are TRBV27 and TRBJ1-1; D not resolved. V shed 3 bases and J shed 1 base, with 15 bases lying between them. Per germline, CDR1 MNHEY and CDR2 SMNVEV (reference sequence). The CDR3 is 16 residues long. CDR3 nucleotide sequence: TGTGCCAGCAGTTTCCAGGCGGCCCTAGGGAACACTGAAGCTTTCTTT. Its protein product is CASSFQAALGNTEAFF.

A few counts support this clone. This chain links TRBV4-2 with TRBJ1-5; D unresolved. The CDR3 sequence is 16 residues long. The V gene lost 4 bases and the J gene lost 6 bases, with 19 bases spanning the gap. The V gene's germline CDR1 is LGHNA and CDR2 YNFKEQ. As DNA, the CDR3 is TGTGCCAGCAGCCCCCTTGGCGGGATCTCGGGTCAGCCCCAGCATTTT. It codes for CASSPLGGISGQPQHF.

This rearrangement joins TRBV25-1 to TRBJ1-2; D remains ambiguous. Trimming pared 7 bases from V and 3 bases from J, leaving 12 bases between. The germline V gene has CDR1 MGHDK and CDR2 SYGVNS. This CDR3 is 13 amino acids long. The CDR3 loop is CASTRGTHYGYTF. For the CDR3, the DNA is TGTGCCAGCACCAGAGGAACACACTATGGCTACACCTTC.

This clone appeared a few times. V gene TRBV5-1 combines with J gene TRBJ1-2; tentatively, D is TRBD1 (6 bases). The CDR3 is made up of 12 amino acids. Germline lookup yields CDR1 SGHRS and CDR2 YFSETQ. V was trimmed by 2 bases and J by 9 bases, leaving 11 bases between them. The CDR3 region has the DNA TGCGCCAGCAGCTTACGGGACAACAGCTACACCTTC. It specifies CASSLRDNSYTF.

V and J are TRBV30 and TRBJ2-2; D is unresolved. This CDR3 region has 13 residues. Trimming took 1 base from V and 4 from J, leaving 7 bases between them. Looked up from germline, CDR1 is GTSNPN and CDR2 is SVGIG (reference sequence). The CDR3 is CAWSGHTTGELFF. CDR3 nucleotide sequence: TGTGCCTGGAGTGGGCATACCACCGGGGAGCTGTTTTTT.

The rearrangement uses TRBV6-1 and TRBJ2-1; D not resolved. Trimming took 6 bases from V and 1 from J, leaving 10 bases between them. The germline gives CDR1 MNHNS, CDR2 SASEGT. The length of the CDR3 is 14 residues. The CDR3 DNA reads as TGTGCCAGCAGAGCCTCAGAGTCCTACAATGAGCAGTTCTTC. Amino acids: CASRASESYNEQFF.